The clone carrying this T cell receptor (beta chain) came up a few times. The antigen is undetermined. The record originates from a study of T-cell memory formation after mild COVID-19. The CDR3 is 14 residues long. Between the trimmed V and J ends, which lost 5 bases and 2 bases, there was a span of 12 bases. Germline CDR1 reads SGHAT; CDR2 reads FQNNGV. A 5'RACE reaction primed in the constant segment made cDNA libraries of TCR alpha and TCR beta, and these carried sample barcodes and UMIs. TCRdb used MiXCR to reprocess the 5' RACE reads, holding one entry per CDR3 protein. The data show hundreds of thousands of distinct CDR3 sequences, around 17% seen once. Study-level points and caveats: Contracting CD8+ clones were enriched in EMRA, CD4+ mainly in CM and EM. Detection of some responders pre-infection suggested pre-existing cross-reactive memory T cells participated.

This clonotype was obtained from an adult woman who had mild COVID-19 (a few samples of this study predate the infection). Cell type and time point are not known. Sequences were obtained from PBMCs or a T cell subset sorted from them (not recorded which). The J gene is TRBJ1-1, the V gene TRBV11-2, with D possibly being TRBD1 (5 bases). CDR3 DNA: TGTGCCAGCAGCAGAGGGGCACCCAACACTGAAGCTTTCTTT. Its protein product is CASSRGAPNTEAFF.